The present T cell receptor beta chain was sequenced within a study of patients and donors after allogeneic stem cell transplantation. TCRdb reanalysed the RT-PCR reads using MiXCR and keeps one entry per CDR3 protein. The table lists hundreds of thousands of distinct CDR3 sequences, roughly 17% of them singletons. This clonotype turned up a few times. The clonotype comes from a human donor who was either an allogeneic HSCT recipient or a stem cell or donor lymphocyte infusion donor (not recorded which). It is not recorded whose cells these are; they may come from a transplant donor. Material for sequencing was blood, either unsorted or a sorted T cell fraction (not recorded which).

The CDR3 is CASTGPGAGSRVEQFF. CDR3 DNA: TGTGCCAGCACCGGACCGGGGGCTGGTAGCAGGGTCGAGCAGTTCTTC. The rearrangement uses TRBV7-9 and TRBJ2-1; D may match TRBD1 or TRBD2 (6 bases each). V dropped 7 bases and J dropped 10 bases, with 26 bases sitting between them. The length of the CDR3 is 16 residues. The germline V gene has CDR1 SEHNR and CDR2 FQNEAQ (reference sequence).